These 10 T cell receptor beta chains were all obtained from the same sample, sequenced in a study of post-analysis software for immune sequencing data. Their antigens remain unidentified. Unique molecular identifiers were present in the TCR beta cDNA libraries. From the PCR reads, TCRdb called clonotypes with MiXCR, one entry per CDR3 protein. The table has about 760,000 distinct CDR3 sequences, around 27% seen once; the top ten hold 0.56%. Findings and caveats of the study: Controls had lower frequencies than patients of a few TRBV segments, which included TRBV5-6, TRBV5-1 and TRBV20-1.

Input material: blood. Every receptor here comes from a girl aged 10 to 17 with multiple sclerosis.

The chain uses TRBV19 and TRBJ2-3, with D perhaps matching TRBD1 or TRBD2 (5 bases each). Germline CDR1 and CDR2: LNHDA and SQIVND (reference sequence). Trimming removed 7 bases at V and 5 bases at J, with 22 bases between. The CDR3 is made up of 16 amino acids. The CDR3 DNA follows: TGTGCCAGTACCTCTAAGGGACCCCTTGGGATAGATACGCAGTATTTT. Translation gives CASTSKGPLGIDTQYF.

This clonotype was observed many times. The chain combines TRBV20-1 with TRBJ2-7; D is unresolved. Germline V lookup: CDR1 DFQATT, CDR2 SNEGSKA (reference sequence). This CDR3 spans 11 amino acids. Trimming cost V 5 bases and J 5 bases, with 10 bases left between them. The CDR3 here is CSAGIIDEQYF. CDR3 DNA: TGCAGTGCTGGTATTATAGACGAGCAGTACTTC.

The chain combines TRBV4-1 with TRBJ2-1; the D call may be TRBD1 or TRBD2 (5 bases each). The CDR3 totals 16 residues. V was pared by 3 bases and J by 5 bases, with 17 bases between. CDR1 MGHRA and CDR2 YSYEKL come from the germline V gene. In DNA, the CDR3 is TGCGCCAGCAGCCACCCGGGACGCCGGACTCACAATGAGCAGTTCTTC. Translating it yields CASSHPGRRTHNEQFF.

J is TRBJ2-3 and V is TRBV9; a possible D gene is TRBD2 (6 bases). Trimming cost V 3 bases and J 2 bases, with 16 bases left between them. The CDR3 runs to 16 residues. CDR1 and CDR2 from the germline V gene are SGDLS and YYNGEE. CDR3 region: CASSAFRDFLTDTQYF. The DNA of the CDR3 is TGTGCCAGCAGCGCGTTCCGGGACTTTCTCACAGATACGCAGTATTTT. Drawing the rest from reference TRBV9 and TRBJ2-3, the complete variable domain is DSGVTQTPKHLITATGQRVTLRCSPRSGDLSVYWYQQSLDQGLQFLIQYYNGEERAKGNILERFSAQQFPDLHSELNLSSLELGDSALYFCASSAFRDFLTDTQYFGPGTRLTVL.

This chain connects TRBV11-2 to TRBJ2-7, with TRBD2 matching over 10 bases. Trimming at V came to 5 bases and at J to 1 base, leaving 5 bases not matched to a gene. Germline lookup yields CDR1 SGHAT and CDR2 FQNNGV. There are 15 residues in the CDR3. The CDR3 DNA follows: TGTGCCAGCAGCGCCGGGACTAGCGTATCCTACGAGCAGTACTTC. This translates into CASSAGTSVSYEQYF.

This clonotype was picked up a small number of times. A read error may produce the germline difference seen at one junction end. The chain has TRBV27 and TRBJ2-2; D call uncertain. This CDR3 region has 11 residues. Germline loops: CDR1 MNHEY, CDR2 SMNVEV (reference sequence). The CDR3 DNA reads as TGCGCCAGCAGCTTGGACGGGGAGCTGTTTTTT. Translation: CASSLDGELFF.

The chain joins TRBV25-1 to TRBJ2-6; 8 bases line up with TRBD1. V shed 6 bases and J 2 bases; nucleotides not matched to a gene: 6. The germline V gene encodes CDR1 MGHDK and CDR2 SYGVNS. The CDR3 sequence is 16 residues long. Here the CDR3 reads CASRPDRGAGANVLTF. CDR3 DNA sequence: TGTGCCAGCAGACCCGACAGGGGAGCTGGGGCCAACGTCCTGACTTTC.

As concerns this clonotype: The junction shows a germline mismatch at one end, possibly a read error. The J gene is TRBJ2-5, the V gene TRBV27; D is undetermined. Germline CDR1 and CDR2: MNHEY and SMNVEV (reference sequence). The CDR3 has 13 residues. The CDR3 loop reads CASSFLGPETRYF. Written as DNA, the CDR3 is TGTGCCAGCAGTTTCCTAGGGCCAGAGACCCGGTACTTC.

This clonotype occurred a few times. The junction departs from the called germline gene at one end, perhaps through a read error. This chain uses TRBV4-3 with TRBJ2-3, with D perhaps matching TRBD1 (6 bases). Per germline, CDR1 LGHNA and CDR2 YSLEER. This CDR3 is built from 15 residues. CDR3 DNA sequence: TGCACCAGCAGCCAAGGTCATCGGGACAAAGATACGCAGTATTTT. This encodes CTSSQGHRDKDTQYF.

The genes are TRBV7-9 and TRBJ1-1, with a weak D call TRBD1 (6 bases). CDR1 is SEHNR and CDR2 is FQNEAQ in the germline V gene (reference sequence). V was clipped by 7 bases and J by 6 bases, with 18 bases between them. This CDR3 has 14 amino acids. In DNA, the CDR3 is TGTGCCAGCACTGACAATTCGCGGGGGCCTGAAGCTTTCTTT. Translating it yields CASTDNSRGPEAFF.